This T cell receptor beta chain was recovered during a study of blood T cell repertoires in COVID-19. Study summary: Sites across the United States, Italy and Spain contributed samples from acute and convalescent COVID-19. PBMCs, B-cell-depleted T cells, or T cells provided the cDNA or gDNA that made up the material.

V dropped 0 bases and J dropped 12; count of bases not matched to a gene: 13. Germline assignment: CDR1 LGHNA and CDR2 YNFKEQ. CDR3 length equals 16 residues. Original processing notes: Estimates of nucleated cell counts were drawn from the amplification of reference gene primers. Measured with immunoSEQ multiplex PCR; TCRdb has only the in-frame clones, and not every one. V, J and clone size are taken as reported in that table, and D and trimming were inferred from the DNA itself. The profile shows a few hundred thousand clones, about nine tenths of them singletons. The receptor was isolated from a man between 35 and 55 years old who had recovered from COVID-19. The V and J genes are TRBV4-2 and TRBJ2-7; 11 nucleotides agree with TRBD2. Sequenced input: peripheral blood. CDR3 nucleotides: TGTGCCAGCAGCCAAGATTGGGCTAGCGGGAGGAACTTACCGTACTTC. Protein sequence: CASSQDWASGRNLPYF.